This paragraph reports one TCR beta chain. The data originate from a study of blood T cell repertoires in COVID-19. About the research overall: COVID-19 samples collected from the United States, Italy and Spain covered acute and convalescent phases.

As processed by the authors: Amplified reference gene primers provided the basis for estimating nucleated cell counts. TCRdb's table, derived via immunoSEQ multiplex PCR, lists solely in-frame clones and lacks some. Clone size and V and J calls were adopted from that table, with D and trimming inferred from the DNA. This table holds 93,000 or so clones, roughly nine tenths found once. The CDR3 consists of 14 residues. Per germline, CDR1 SEHNR and CDR2 FQNEAQ (reference sequence). V gave up 4 bases and J gave up 7 bases, with 17 bases separating them. This clonotype was obtained from a middle-aged man in a cohort sampled during active COVID-19. What was sequenced was peripheral blood. The chain couples TRBV7-9 to TRBJ2-7; D may be TRBD1 (5 bases). As DNA, the CDR3 is TGTGCCAGCAGCTCCTCCGCAGGGTCAGGGGAGCAGTACGTC. Its protein product is CASSSSAGSGEQYV.